The 29 T cell receptor beta chains listed next were all sequenced from one sample in a study of immune heterogeneity within non-small cell lung tumors. TCR beta CDR3 amplification used multiplex PCR with 32 V and 13 J primers. One entry per CDR3 protein results from TCRdb running MiXCR on the multiplex PCR reads. Of 9,500 to 13,000 distinct CDR3 sequences listed, approximately 29% are singletons. As template, the study used bulk tumor genomic DNA at 550 to 700 ng per sample. During surgery, several far-apart biopsies were obtained from every primary tumor. Surgery that was curative in intent was performed on patients with untreated, newly diagnosed non-small cell lung cancer. Sequenced input: lung tumor tissue. Every receptor here comes from a woman in her 50s with non-small cell lung cancer.

To note about this clonotype: Since no conserved phenylalanine or tryptophan closes the CDR3, a read error is the likely cause. It is unclear where the CDR3 begins or ends on the DNA, so no DNA is shown, and the CDR3 is as TCRdb lists it. The genes are TRBV7-6 and TRBJ2-3; the table names TRBD2, a call not compared with the DNA. In germline, CDR1 is SGHVS, CDR2 FNYEAQ. The CDR3 spans 17 amino acids, including both terminal residues. CDR3 residues: CASSSGFGDSYEQYFGP.

On this clonotype: This may arise from a read error, as a much more abundant clone is one base away. V is TRBV5-1 and J is TRBJ2-1; 10 nucleotides align to TRBD2. Germline CDR1 and CDR2: SGHRS and YFSETQ. There are 15 residues in the CDR3. CDR3 coding DNA: TGCGCCAGCAGCTCCCGGACTAGCGGAAACAATGAGCACTTCTTC. This sequence encodes CASSSRTSGNNEHFF. Based on the CDR3 plus reference TRBV5-1 and TRBJ2-1, the full variable domain is KAGVTQTPRYLIKTRGQQVTLSCSPISGHRSVSWYQQTPGQGLQFLFEYFSETQRNKGNFPGRFSGRQFSNSRSEMNVSTLELGDSALYLCASSSRTSGNNEHFFGPGTRLTVL.

The V and J genes are TRBV4-2 and TRBJ2-1, with 13 positions matching TRBD2. In germline, CDR1 is LGHNA, CDR2 YNFKEQ. The V gene end was trimmed by 1 base and the J gene end by 7 bases; junction bases not matched to a gene: 10. The CDR3 has 18 amino acids. The CDR3 is CASSQGTSGRARGNEQFF. CDR3 nucleotides: TGTGCCAGCAGCCAAGGAACTAGCGGGAGGGCCAGGGGAAATGAGCAGTTCTTC.

This clonotype was seen a handful of times. The chain has TRBV7-9 and TRBJ1-6; D unclear. CDR1 is SEHNR, CDR2 FQNEAQ, per germline (reference sequence). V lost 5 bases and J 1 base, leaving 9 bases between the germline ends. This CDR3 has 15 amino acids. CDR3 in amino acids: CASSPPASYNSPLHF. The CDR3 bases are TGTGCCAGCAGCCCACCAGCGTCCTATAATTCACCCCTCCACTTT. Full variable domain (outside the CDR3, taken from reference TRBV7-9 and TRBJ1-6): DTGVSQNPRHKITKRGQNVTFRCDPISEHNRLYWYRQTLGQGPEFLTYFQNEAQLEKSRLLSDRFSAERPKGSFSTLEIQRTEQGDSAMYLCASSPPASYNSPLHFGNGTRLTVT.

This clonotype was seen only once. J is TRBJ1-2 and V is TRBV10-3; possibly TRBD1 for D (6 bases). V lost 4 bases and J 2 bases, leaving 11 bases between the germline ends. Germline loops: CDR1 ENHRY, CDR2 SYGVKD. The CDR3 runs 14 residues. CDR3 nucleotide sequence: TGTGCCATCAGTGCGAAGGGGGGGAACTATGGCTACACCTTC. It specifies CAISAKGGNYGYTF.

This clonotype was detected many times. The CDR3 region has the DNA TGCAGTGCTGGACAGGGGCTTAGAGATAATTCACCCCTCCACTTT. Translation: CSAGQGLRDNSPLHF. This chain links TRBV20-1 with TRBJ1-6, with 9 nucleotides matching TRBD1. J was trimmed by 5 bases and V by 5 bases; bases with no gene match: 7. The V gene's germline CDR1 is DFQATT and CDR2 SNEGSKA (reference sequence). This CDR3 comprises 15 residues.

This clonotype came up many times. CDR3 coding DNA: TGTGCCAGCAGCGTAGGGGAGCTACGAGCGAGGTCAGGGCAGTACTTC. Its protein is CASSVGELRARSGQYF. J is TRBJ2-7 and V is TRBV9; tentative D call: TRBD2 (5 bases). This CDR3 contains 16 residues. Trimming stripped 0 bases from V and 9 bases from J, with 22 bases between. The V gene's germline CDR1 is SGDLS and CDR2 YYNGEE.

In regard to this clonotype: Compared with germline, one end of the junction differs, possibly owing to a read error. This chain joins TRBV18 and TRBJ1-1; D gene uncertain. The CDR3 is made up of 16 amino acids. The germline CDR1 and CDR2 sequences are KGHSH and LQKENI. The CDR3 DNA is TGTGCCAGCTCACCACCGTCCCGGGGTTCGAACACTGAATCTTTCTTT. Protein product: CASSPPSRGSNTESFF.

The chain combines TRBV28 with TRBJ1-3, with 8 bases that match TRBD1. The germline V gene encodes CDR1 MDHEN and CDR2 SYDVKM. The CDR3 is made up of 16 amino acids. Germline trimming cut 2 bases from V and 8 bases from J; bases unmatched to any gene: 11. As DNA, the CDR3 is TGTGCCAGCAGTTTACAGGGGGCAGGGCGAGGAGACACCATATATTTT. Its protein product is CASSLQGAGRGDTIYF.

This clonotype was seen many times. The chain combines TRBV27 with TRBJ2-1; 7 bases fit TRBD1. Trimming cost V 5 bases and J 1 base; bases outside gene matches: 2. The length of the CDR3 is 14 residues. Germline values: CDR1 MNHEY, CDR2 SMNVEV (reference sequence). The CDR3 region is CASSLGQSYNEQFF. The CDR3 DNA sequence: TGTGCCAGCAGTCTGGGACAGTCCTACAATGAGCAGTTCTTC.

The V gene is TRBV14, the J gene TRBJ2-7; 9 nucleotides align to TRBD1. From germline, CDR1 is SGHDN and CDR2 FVKESK. The CDR3 sequence is 16 residues long. Losses at the gene ends were 5 bases for V and 3 bases for J; bases not matched to a gene: 11. This CDR3 reads CASSSSDRGNLYEQYF. CDR3 nucleotides: TGTGCCAGCAGCTCTTCGGACAGGGGAAATCTCTACGAGCAGTACTTC.

V is TRBV6-1 and J is TRBJ1-2; TRBD1 matches at 7 bases. Germline V lookup: CDR1 MNHNS, CDR2 SASEGT. V shed 6 bases, J shed 5 bases, and the junction held 6 bases outside the gene matches. CDR3 size: 13 residues. CDR3: CASRPRQGYGYTF. The CDR3 nucleotides are TGTGCCAGCAGACCGAGACAGGGTTATGGCTACACCTTC.

This clonotype was found many times. This chain joins TRBV4-1 and TRBJ1-6, with 10 bases lining up with TRBD1. This CDR3 comprises 16 residues. Germline loops: CDR1 MGHRA, CDR2 YSYEKL. Losses at the gene ends were 5 bases for V and 7 bases for J; bases not matched to a gene: 8. The DNA for the CDR3 is TGCGCCAGCAGCTTGGACAGGGGGTCTCAAAATTCACCCCTCCACTTT. This sequence encodes CASSLDRGSQNSPLHF.

The table lists this clonotype with a few counts. The chain employs TRBV28 and TRBJ1-6, with D perhaps matching TRBD1 (5 bases). The CDR3 contains 12 residues. CDR1 is MDHEN, CDR2 SYDVKM, per germline. Trimming pared 7 bases from V and 12 bases from J, leaving 13 bases between. The CDR3 loop is CASTPPRGPLHF. In nucleotides, the CDR3 is TGTGCCAGCACTCCACCGAGGGGACCCCTCCACTTT. The complete variable domain, with remaining parts taken from reference TRBV28 and TRBJ1-6, reads DVKVTQSSRYLVKRTGEKVFLECVQDMDHENMFWYRQDPGLGLRLIYFSYDVKMKEKGDIPEGYSVSREKKERFSLILESASTNQTSMYLCASTPPRGPLHFGNGTRLTVT.

This clonotype appeared a few times. The genes are TRBV12-3 or TRBV12-4 and TRBJ1-1; maybe TRBD1 (6 bases). V was trimmed by 6 bases and J by 10 bases, leaving 21 bases between them. The CDR3 is 14 residues long. The CDR3 DNA sequence: TGTGCCAGCAGCTACACTCGAGCCACAGGGACAGCTTTCTTT. It translates to CASSYTRATGTAFF.

The chain carries TRBV25-1 and TRBJ2-7; D ambiguous. The CDR3 is made up of 12 amino acids. The V gene lost 9 bases and the J gene lost 6 bases, with 15 bases spanning the gap. Germline V gene lookup returns CDR1 MGHDK and CDR2 SYGVNS. CDR3 sequence reads: CASRTLHAEQYF. The CDR3 bases are TGTGCCAGTCGGACCCTCCATGCCGAGCAGTACTTC.

This clonotype was observed a handful of times. The chain employs TRBV5-1 and TRBJ2-1; 13 nucleotides agree with TRBD2. V was clipped by 5 bases and J by 7 bases; unmatched bases: 18. Germline values: CDR1 SGHRS, CDR2 YFSETQ. CDR3 length: 19 residues. The CDR3 nucleotides read TGCGCCAGCAGTGGGGGGGGGACTAGCGGGGACCTGACGAGGAATGAGCAGTTCTTC. Translating it yields CASSGGGTSGDLTRNEQFF. Full variable domain (missing parts from reference TRBV5-1 and TRBJ2-1): KAGVTQTPRYLIKTRGQQVTLSCSPISGHRSVSWYQQTPGQGLQFLFEYFSETQRNKGNFPGRFSGRQFSNSRSEMNVSTLELGDSALYLCASSGGGTSGDLTRNEQFFGPGTRLTVL.

This clonotype was counted at least ten times. The V gene is TRBV5-1, the J gene TRBJ1-3; the D gene is possibly TRBD1 (6 bases). The V gene lost 3 bases and the J gene lost 0 bases, with 7 bases spanning the gap. The CDR3 totals 14 residues. Germline loops: CDR1 SGHRS, CDR2 YFSETQ. The DNA for the CDR3 is TGCGCCAGCAGCTGGGACACCTCTGGAAACACCATATATTTT. This translates into CASSWDTSGNTIYF.

Sample share makes this clonotype medium-sized. V gene TRBV7-6 combines with J gene TRBJ2-7; D is perhaps TRBD1 or TRBD2 (6 bases each). Trimming cost V 4 bases and J 4 bases, with 20 bases left between them. This CDR3 contains 16 residues. The V gene's germline CDR1 is SGHVS and CDR2 FNYEAQ. The CDR3 here is CASSSQGSTGGYEQYF. The DNA for the CDR3 is TGTGCCAGCAGCTCCCAGGGGTCGACCGGGGGTTACGAGCAGTACTTC.

The J gene is TRBJ2-1, the V gene TRBV5-1; D might be TRBD2 (7 bases). Germline V gives CDR1 SGHRS, CDR2 YFSETQ. V gave up 4 bases and J gave up 6 bases, with 14 bases separating them. CDR3 length equals 14 residues. The CDR3 here is CASSEGGGGNEQFF. In nucleotides, the CDR3 is TGCGCCAGCAGCGAGGGGGGAGGGGGCAATGAGCAGTTCTTC.

This clonotype turned up a few times. The chain joins TRBV6-1 to TRBJ1-1, with 8 bases matching TRBD1. The length of the CDR3 is 13 residues. CDR1 is MNHNS, CDR2 SASEGT, per germline. The J segment lost 11 bases and the V segment lost 6 bases, leaving 11 bases of the junction unmatched. CDR3 protein: CASRASQGARAFF. The CDR3 nucleotides read TGTGCCAGCAGAGCCTCTCAGGGGGCGCGTGCTTTCTTT.

This clonotype came up a few times. The chain couples TRBV7-2 to TRBJ2-1; D tentatively fits TRBD1 or TRBD2 (5 bases each). The germline gives CDR1 SGHTA, CDR2 FQGNSA. V shed 2 bases and J shed 9 bases, with 14 bases lying between them. CDR3 length: 14 residues. The CDR3 sequence is CASSLSGWAGEQFF. In DNA form, the CDR3 reads TGTGCCAGCAGCTTATCAGGGTGGGCGGGTGAGCAGTTCTTC.

This clonotype was observed at least ten times. J is TRBJ1-6 and V is TRBV7-9; 7 bases fit TRBD1. CDR1 is SEHNR and CDR2 is FQNEAQ in the germline V gene (reference sequence). This CDR3 is built from 14 residues. V dropped 6 bases and J dropped 11; count of bases not matched to a gene: 10. CDR3 in DNA: TGTGCCAGCAGTTCGATGACAGGGCGGACACCCCTCCACTTT. Translated, it gives CASSSMTGRTPLHF.

V gene TRBV4-1 combines with J gene TRBJ2-5; D may be TRBD1 (5 bases). In germline, CDR1 is MGHRA, CDR2 YSYEKL. The CDR3 has 15 amino acids. Trimming cost V 4 bases and J 6 bases, with 18 bases left between them. DNA for the CDR3: TGCGCCAGCAGCCTAGGCGATCGGCAGGGCAAGACCCAGTACTTC. Its translation: CASSLGDRQGKTQYF.

The rearrangement joins TRBV20-1 to TRBJ2-1, with D possibly matching TRBD2 (7 bases). The V gene lost 6 bases and the J gene lost 7 bases, with 22 bases spanning the gap. CDR1 and CDR2 from the germline V gene are DFQATT and SNEGSKA (reference sequence). This CDR3 is 15 amino acids long. The CDR3: CSASRGMGGKNEQFF. CDR3 nucleotides: TGCAGTGCGTCCAGGGGCATGGGAGGGAAGAATGAGCAGTTCTTC.

At least ten counts were recorded for this clonotype. The chain employs TRBV11-2 and TRBJ1-2; D is uncertain. The CDR3 sequence is 15 residues long. CDR1 and CDR2 (germline): SGHAT, FQNNGV. Trimming took off 1 base at V and 8 bases at J, with 17 bases between the two ends. The CDR3 DNA is TGTGCCAGCAGCTTAGGTCAGGACCCCCCGACAGGCTACACCTTC. Translated: CASSLGQDPPTGYTF.

A remark on this clonotype: Since a much larger clone is just one base distant, this may be a read error. The V gene is TRBV5-1, the J gene TRBJ2-3; D gene ambiguous. Germline V lookup: CDR1 SGHRS, CDR2 YFSETQ. The CDR3 covers 15 residues. The CDR3: CASNLEQLRTDTQYF. The CDR3 DNA sequence: TGCGCCAGCAACTTGGAACAGCTCCGAACAGATACGCAGTATTTT. The full variable domain, with the rest looked up from reference TRBV5-1 and TRBJ2-3, is KAGVTQTPRYLIKTRGQQVTLSCSPISGHRSVSWYQQTPGQGLQFLFEYFSETQRNKGNFPGRFSGRQFSNSRSEMNVSTLELGDSALYLCASNLEQLRTDTQYFGPGTRLTVL.

Comment on this clonotype: It may be a read error: a sequence one base away is much more abundant. The chain uses TRBV18 and TRBJ1-2; D is undetermined. Germline values: CDR1 KGHSH, CDR2 LQKENI. The CDR3 length is 13 residues. The CDR3 is CAGSTSVDYGYTF. As DNA, the CDR3 is TGTGCCGGCTCCACGTCCGTCGACTATGGCTACACCTTC. The full variable domain, rest sourced from reference TRBV18 and TRBJ1-2, is NAGVMQNPRHLVRRRGQEARLRCSPMKGHSHVYWYRQLPEEGLKFMVYLQKENIIDESGMPKERFSAEFPKEGPSILRIQQVVRGDSAAYFCAGSTSVDYGYTFGSGTRLTVV.

The chain has TRBV28 and TRBJ2-7; 8 nucleotides match TRBD1. The CDR3 loop spans 15 amino acids. CDR1 and CDR2 from the germline V gene are MDHEN and SYDVKM. The junction had 10 bases not matched to a gene; V was cut back by 4 bases and J by 5 bases. DNA for the CDR3: TGTGCCAGCAGTTCTCGACAGGGGCACATCAACGAGCAGTACTTC. This translates into CASSSRQGHINEQYF.